This T cell receptor (beta chain) was sequenced in a study of T cells after yellow fever vaccination. Looked up from germline, CDR1 is SEHNR and CDR2 is FQNEAQ (reference sequence). Trimming took 5 bases from V and 0 from J, leaving 7 bases between them. The CDR3 is 14 amino acids. TCRdb reprocessed the 5' RACE reads with MiXCR, giving one entry per CDR3 protein. The top ten clones hold around a third of a sample with roughly 74,000 distinct CDR3 sequences, approximately 7.7% of them seen once. This sequence was found in a man between 18 and 29 years old who received the YFV17D yellow fever vaccine. The sequencing here drew on CD8+ T cells sorted from PBMCs, taken 4 to 5 days after the first yellow fever vaccination. The chain carries TRBV7-9 and TRBJ2-2; D call uncertain. CDR3 bases: TGTGCCAGCAGCCATAAAACGAACACCGGGGAGCTGTTTTTT. It translates to CASSHKTNTGELFF.